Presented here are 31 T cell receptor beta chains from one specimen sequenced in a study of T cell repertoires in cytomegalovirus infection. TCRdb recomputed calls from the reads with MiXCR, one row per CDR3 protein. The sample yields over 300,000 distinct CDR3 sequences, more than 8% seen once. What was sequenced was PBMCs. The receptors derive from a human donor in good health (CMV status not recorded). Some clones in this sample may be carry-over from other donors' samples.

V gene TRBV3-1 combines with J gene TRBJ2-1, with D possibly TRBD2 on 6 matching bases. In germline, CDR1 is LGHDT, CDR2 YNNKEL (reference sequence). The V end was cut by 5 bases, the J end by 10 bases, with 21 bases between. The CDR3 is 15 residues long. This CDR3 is CASSSGGAGFREQFF. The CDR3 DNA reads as TGTGCCAGCAGCTCCGGCGGAGCGGGTTTTAGGGAGCAGTTCTTC.

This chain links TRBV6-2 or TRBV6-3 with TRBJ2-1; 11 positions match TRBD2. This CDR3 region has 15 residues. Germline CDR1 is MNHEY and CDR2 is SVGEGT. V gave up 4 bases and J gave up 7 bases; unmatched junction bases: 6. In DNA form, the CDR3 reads TGTGCCAGCAGTTCCCTAGCGGGGGGCTCTAATGAGCAGTTCTTC. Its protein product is CASSSLAGGSNEQFF.

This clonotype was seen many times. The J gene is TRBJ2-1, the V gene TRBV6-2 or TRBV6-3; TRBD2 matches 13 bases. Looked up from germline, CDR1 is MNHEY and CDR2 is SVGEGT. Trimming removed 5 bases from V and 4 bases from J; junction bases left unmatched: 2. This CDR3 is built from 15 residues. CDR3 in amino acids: CASSTGLAGYNEQFF. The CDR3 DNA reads TGTGCCAGCAGTACGGGACTAGCGGGATACAATGAGCAGTTCTTC.

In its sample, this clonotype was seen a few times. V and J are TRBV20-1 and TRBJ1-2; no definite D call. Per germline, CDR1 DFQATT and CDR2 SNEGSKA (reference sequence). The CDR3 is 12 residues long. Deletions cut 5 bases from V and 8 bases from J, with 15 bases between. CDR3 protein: CSASTPPRGYTF. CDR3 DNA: TGCAGTGCTTCGACACCCCCTCGGGGCTACACCTTC.

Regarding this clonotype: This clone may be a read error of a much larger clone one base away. The CDR3 here is CASSFGGPPGQYF. In DNA, the CDR3 is TGTGCCAGCAGCTTCGGGGGCCCCCCTGGGCAGTACTTC. The rearrangement links TRBV7-2 to TRBJ2-7; D may match TRBD1 or TRBD2 (6 bases each). Germline lookup yields CDR1 SGHTA and CDR2 FQGNSA. V shed 3 bases and J shed 9 bases, with 15 bases lying between them. CDR3 length: 13 amino acids.

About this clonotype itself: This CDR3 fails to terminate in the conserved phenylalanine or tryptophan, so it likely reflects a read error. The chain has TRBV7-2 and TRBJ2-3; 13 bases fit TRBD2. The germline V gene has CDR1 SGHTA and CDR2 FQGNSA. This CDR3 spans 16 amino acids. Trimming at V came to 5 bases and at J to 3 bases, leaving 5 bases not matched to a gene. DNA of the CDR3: TGTGCCAGCAGCCGTACTAGCGGGGGGGCAACAGATACGCAGTATCTT. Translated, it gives CASSRTSGGATDTQYL.

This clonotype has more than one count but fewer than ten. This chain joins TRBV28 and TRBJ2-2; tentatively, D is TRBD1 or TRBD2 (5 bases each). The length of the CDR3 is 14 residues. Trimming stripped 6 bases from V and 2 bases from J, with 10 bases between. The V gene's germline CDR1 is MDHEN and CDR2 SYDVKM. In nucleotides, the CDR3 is TGTGCCAGCAGCAAGGGACCTAACACCGGGGAGCTGTTTTTT. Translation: CASSKGPNTGELFF.

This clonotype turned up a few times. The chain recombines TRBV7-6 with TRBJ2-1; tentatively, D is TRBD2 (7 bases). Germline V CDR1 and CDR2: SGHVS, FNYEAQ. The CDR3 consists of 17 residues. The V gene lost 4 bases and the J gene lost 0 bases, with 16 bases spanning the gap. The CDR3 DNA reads TGTGCCAGCAGCTACCCCTTACGGGGGGCCTCCTACAATGAGCAGTTCTTC. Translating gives CASSYPLRGASYNEQFF.

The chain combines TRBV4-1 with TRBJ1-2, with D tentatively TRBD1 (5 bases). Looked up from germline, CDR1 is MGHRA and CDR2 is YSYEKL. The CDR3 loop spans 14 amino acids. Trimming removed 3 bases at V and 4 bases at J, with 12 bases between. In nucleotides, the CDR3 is TGCGCCAGCAGCCAGGGGACCGACGGCTATGGCTACACCTTC. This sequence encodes CASSQGTDGYGYTF.

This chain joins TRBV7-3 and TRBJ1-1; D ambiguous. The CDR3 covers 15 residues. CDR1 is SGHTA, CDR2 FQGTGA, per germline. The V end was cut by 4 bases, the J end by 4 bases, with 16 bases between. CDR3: CASSSTGQALTEAFF. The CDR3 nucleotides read TGTGCCAGCAGCTCAACCGGGCAGGCGCTCACTGAAGCTTTCTTT.

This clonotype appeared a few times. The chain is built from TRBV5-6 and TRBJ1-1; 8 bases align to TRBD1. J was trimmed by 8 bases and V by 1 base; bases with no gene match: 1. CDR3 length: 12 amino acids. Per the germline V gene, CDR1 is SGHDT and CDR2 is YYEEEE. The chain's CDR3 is CASSLWTGEAFF. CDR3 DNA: TGTGCCAGCAGCTTGTGGACAGGGGAAGCTTTCTTT.

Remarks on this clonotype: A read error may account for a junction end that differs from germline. CDR3 amino acids: CASSLGPGSYAQYF. CDR3 nucleotides: TGTGCCAGCAGCTTAGGCCCGGGCAGTTACGCGCAGTACTTC. The chain links TRBV11-2 to TRBJ2-7; D not certain. The germline gives CDR1 SGHAT, CDR2 FQNNGV. The CDR3 extends over 14 amino acids.

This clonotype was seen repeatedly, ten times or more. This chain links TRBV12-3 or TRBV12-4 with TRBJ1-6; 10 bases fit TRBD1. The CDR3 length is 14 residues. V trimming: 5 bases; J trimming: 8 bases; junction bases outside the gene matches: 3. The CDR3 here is CASSRQGADSPLHF. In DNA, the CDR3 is TGTGCCAGCAGTCGACAGGGGGCTGATTCACCCCTCCACTTT.

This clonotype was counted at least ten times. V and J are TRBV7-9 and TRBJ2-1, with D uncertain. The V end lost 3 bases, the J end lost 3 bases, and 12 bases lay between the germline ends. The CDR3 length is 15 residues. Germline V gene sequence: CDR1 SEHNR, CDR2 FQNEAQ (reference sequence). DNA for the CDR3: TGTGCCAGCAGCTTCGGTCCAGCGCTCTACAATGAGCAGTTCTTC. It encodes CASSFGPALYNEQFF.

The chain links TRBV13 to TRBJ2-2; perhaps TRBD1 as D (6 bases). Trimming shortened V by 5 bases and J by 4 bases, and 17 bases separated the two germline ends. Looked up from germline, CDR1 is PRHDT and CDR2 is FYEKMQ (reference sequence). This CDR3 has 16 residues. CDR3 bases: TGTGCCAGCAGCCGCACGGCTGACAGGTTCACCGGGGAGCTGTTTTTT. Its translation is CASSRTADRFTGELFF.

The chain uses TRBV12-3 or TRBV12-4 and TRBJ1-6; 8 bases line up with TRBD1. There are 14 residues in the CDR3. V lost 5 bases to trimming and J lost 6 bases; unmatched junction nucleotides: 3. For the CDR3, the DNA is TGTGCCAGCAGTGTCACAGGGGGTAATTCACCCCTCCACTTT. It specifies CASSVTGGNSPLHF.

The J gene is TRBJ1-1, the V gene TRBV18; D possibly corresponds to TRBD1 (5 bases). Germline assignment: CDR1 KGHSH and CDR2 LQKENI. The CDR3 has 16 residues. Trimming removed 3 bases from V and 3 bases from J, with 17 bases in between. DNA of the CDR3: TGTGCCAGCTCACCTCTAAGGGGCGGGGTAGACACTGAAGCTTTCTTT. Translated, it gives CASSPLRGGVDTEAFF.

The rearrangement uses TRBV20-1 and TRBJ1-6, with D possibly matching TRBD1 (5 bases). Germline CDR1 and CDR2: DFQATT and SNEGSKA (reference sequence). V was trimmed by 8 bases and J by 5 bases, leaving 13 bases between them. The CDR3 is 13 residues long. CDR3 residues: CSPRDGNNSPLHF. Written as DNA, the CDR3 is TGCAGTCCCCGGGACGGTAATAATTCACCCCTCCACTTT.

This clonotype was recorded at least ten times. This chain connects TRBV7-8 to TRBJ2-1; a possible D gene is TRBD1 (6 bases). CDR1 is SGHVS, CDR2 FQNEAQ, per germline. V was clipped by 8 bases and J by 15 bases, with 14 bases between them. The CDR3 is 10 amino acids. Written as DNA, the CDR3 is TGTGCCAGCGGACCGGGACATTTGTTCTTC. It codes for CASGPGHLFF.

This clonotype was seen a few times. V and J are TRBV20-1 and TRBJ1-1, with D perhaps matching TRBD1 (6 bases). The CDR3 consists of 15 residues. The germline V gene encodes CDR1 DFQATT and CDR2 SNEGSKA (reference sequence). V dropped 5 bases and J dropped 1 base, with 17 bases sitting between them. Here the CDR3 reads CSAQKDSRRNTEAFF. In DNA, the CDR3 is TGCAGTGCTCAGAAGGACAGCCGAAGGAACACTGAAGCTTTCTTT.

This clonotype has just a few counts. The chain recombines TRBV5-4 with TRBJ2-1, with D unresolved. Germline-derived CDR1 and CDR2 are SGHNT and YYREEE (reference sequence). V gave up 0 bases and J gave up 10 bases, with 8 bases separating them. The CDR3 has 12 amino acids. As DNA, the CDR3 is TGTGCCAGCAGCTTGGCCCTTGGGGAGCAGTTCTTC. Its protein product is CASSLALGEQFF.

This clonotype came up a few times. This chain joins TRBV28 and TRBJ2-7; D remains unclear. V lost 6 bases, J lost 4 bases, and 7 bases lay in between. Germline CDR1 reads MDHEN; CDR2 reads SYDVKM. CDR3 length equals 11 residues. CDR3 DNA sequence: TGTGCCAGCAGGCGTTGGTACGAGCAGTACTTC. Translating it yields CASRRWYEQYF.

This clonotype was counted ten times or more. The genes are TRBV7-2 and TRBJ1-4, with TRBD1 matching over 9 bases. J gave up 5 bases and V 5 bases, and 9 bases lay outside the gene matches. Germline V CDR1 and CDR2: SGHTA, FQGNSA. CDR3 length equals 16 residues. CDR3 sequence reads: CASSRSPTGGNEKLFF. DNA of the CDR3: TGTGCCAGCAGCCGTTCCCCGACAGGGGGAAATGAAAAACTGTTTTTT.

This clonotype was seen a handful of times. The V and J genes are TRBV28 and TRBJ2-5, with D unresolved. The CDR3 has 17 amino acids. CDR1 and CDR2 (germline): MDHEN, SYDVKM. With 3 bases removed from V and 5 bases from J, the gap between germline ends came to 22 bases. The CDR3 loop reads CASSFRAPRVGMETQYF. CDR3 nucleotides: TGTGCCAGCAGTTTTAGGGCCCCCCGGGTTGGGATGGAGACCCAGTACTTC.

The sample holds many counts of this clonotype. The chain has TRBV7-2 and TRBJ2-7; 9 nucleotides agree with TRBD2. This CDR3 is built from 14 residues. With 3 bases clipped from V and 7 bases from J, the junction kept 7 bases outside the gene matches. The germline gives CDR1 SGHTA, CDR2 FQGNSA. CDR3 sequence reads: CASSFSGGLGEQYF. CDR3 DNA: TGTGCCAGCAGCTTTAGCGGGGGCCTGGGGGAGCAGTACTTC.

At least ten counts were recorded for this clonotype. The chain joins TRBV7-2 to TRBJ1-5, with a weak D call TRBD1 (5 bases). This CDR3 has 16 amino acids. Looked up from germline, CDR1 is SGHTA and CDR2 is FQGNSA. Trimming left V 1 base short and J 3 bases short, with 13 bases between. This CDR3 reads CASSLESRVANQPQHF. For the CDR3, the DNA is TGTGCCAGCAGCTTAGAGAGCAGGGTGGCCAATCAGCCCCAGCATTTT.

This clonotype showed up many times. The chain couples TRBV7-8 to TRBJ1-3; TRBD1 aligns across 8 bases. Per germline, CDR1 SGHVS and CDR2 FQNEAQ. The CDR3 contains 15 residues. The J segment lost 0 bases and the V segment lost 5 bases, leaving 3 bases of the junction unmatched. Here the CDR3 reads CASSRTGLSGNTIYF. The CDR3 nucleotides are TGTGCCAGCAGCCGGACAGGGCTCTCTGGAAACACCATATATTTT.

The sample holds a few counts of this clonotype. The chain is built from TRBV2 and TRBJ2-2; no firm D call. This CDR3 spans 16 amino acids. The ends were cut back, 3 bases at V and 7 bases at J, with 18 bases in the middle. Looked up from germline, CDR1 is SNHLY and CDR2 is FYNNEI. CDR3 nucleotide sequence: TGTGCCAGCAGTGAGACCCGAAACCAGGTTGACGGGGAGCTGTTTTTT. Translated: CASSETRNQVDGELFF. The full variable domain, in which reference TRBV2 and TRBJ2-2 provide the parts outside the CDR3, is EPEVTQTPSHQVTQMGQEVILRCVPISNHLYFYWYRQILGQKVEFLVSFYNNEISEKSEIFDDQFSVERPDGSNFTLKIRSTKLEDSAMYFCASSETRNQVDGELFFGEGSRLTVL.

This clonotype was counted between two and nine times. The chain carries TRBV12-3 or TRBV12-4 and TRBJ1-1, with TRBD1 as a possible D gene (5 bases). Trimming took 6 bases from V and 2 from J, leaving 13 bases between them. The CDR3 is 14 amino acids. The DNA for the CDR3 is TGTGCCAGCAGATTCGAGGGGACCAACACTGAAGCTTTCTTT. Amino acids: CASRFEGTNTEAFF.

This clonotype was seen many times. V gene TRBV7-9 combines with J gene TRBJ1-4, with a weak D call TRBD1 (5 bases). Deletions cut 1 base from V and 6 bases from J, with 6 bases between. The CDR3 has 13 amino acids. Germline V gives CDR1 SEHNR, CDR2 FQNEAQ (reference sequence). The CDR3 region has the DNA TGTGCCAGCAGCTTAGTGGGACATGAAAAACTGTTTTTT. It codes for CASSLVGHEKLFF.

The CDR3 loop reads CASSESKPRREAKNIQYF. The CDR3 DNA reads as TGCGCCAGCAGTGAGTCGAAGCCCCGCAGAGAGGCCAAAAACATTCAGTACTTC. J is TRBJ2-4 and V is TRBV10-1; D remains ambiguous. The ends were cut back, 0 bases at V and 1 base at J, with 16 bases in the middle. CDR1 WNHNN and CDR2 SYGVQD come from the germline V gene (reference sequence). The CDR3 has 18 amino acids.